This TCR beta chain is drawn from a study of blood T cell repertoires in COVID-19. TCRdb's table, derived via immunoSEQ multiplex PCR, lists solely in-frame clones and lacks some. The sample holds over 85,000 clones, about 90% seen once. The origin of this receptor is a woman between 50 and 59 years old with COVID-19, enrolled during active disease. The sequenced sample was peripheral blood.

CDR3 loop: CSAREEGRAFF. CDR3 nucleotides: TGCAGTGCTAGAGAGGAGGGGCGGGCTTTCTTT. The genes are TRBV20-1 and TRBJ1-1, with D possibly matching TRBD1 (5 bases). The length of the CDR3 is 11 residues. Germline CDR1 is DFQATT and CDR2 is SNEGSKA (reference sequence). Trimming took off 0 bases at V and 11 bases at J, with 10 bases between the two ends.